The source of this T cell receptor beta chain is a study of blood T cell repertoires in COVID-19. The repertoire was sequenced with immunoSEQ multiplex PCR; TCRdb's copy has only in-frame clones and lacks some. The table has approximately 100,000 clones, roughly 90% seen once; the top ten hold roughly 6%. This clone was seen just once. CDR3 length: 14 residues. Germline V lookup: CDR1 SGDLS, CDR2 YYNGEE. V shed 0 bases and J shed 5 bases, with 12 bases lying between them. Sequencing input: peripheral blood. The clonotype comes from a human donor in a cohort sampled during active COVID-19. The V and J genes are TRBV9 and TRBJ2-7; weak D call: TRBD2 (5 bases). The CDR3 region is CASSVEGYGNEQYF. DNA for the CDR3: TGTGCCAGCAGCGTAGAGGGTTACGGGAACGAGCAGTACTTC. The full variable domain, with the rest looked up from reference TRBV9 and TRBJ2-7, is DSGVTQTPKHLITATGQRVTLRCSPRSGDLSVYWYQQSLDQGLQFLIQYYNGEERAKGNILERFSAQQFPDLHSELNLSSLELGDSALYFCASSVEGYGNEQYFGPGTRLTVT.